This T cell receptor beta chain was recorded in a study of cytomegalovirus exposure and HLA in healthy donors. Here immunoSEQ multiplex PCR was the method, and the copy in TCRdb shows in-frame clones only, minus some. The data hold approximately 110,000 clones, with about nine tenths observed a single time. V was clipped by 3 bases and J by 3 bases; unmatched bases: 12. This CDR3 comprises 17 residues. Germline CDR1 MDHEN, CDR2 SYDVKM. J is TRBJ2-7 and V is TRBV28; 9 nucleotides align to TRBD2. The source of this sequence is a woman younger than 35 in good health and CMV-seronegative. Material for sequencing was PBMCs. CDR3 coding DNA: TGTGCCAGCAGTTTTATTATTGCTAGCGGGATAGGCTACGAGCAGTACTTC. This encodes CASSFIIASGIGYEQYF. The whole variable domain, remainder taken from reference TRBV28 and TRBJ2-7, is DVKVTQSSRYLVKRTGEKVFLECVQDMDHENMFWYRQDPGLGLRLIYFSYDVKMKEKGDIPEGYSVSREKKERFSLILESASTNQTSMYLCASSFIIASGIGYEQYFGPGTRLTVT.